The rows below give T cell receptor beta chains drawn from one sample of a study of blood T cell repertoires in COVID-19. The repertoire was sequenced with immunoSEQ multiplex PCR; TCRdb's copy has only in-frame clones and lacks some. The table lists roughly 92,000 clones, about nine tenths of them singletons, with roughly 5% in the top ten. Sequenced input: peripheral blood. The receptors come from a woman aged 80 or over with acute or convalescent COVID-19. The CDR3 runs from the conserved cysteine through the conserved F or W. D genes are given only for firm matches. A row's size may be missing; if present it is once, few, many or a size class.

TRBJ2-2 TRBD2 14 TRBV5-1 - TGCGCCAGCAGCTTTGGGACTAGCGCCGGGGAGCTGTTTTTT CASSFGTSAGELFF
TRBJ2-4 TRBD2 15 TRBV19 - TGTGCCAGTAGTAGCGGGGGGTCAGGCAAAAACATTCAGTACTTC CASSSGGSGKNIQYF
TRBJ2-1 - 14 TRBV10-1 - TGCGCCAGCAGTGATCCACAGGGTTTGGCTGAGCAGTTCTTC CASSDPQGLAEQFF
TRBJ1-3 - 15 TRBV2 - TGTGCCAGCAGTTCCACATACTACTCTGGAAACACCATATATTTT CASSSTYYSGNTIYF
TRBJ2-1 - 16 TRBV4-3 - TGCGCCAGCAGCCCATCGTGGCGGGGACCAAACAATGAGCAGTTCTTC CASSPSWRGPNNEQFF
TRBJ2-1 - 12 TRBV10-3 - TGTGCCATCAGTGGGGGCAACAATGAGCAGTTCTTC CAISGGNNEQFF
TRBJ2-7 TRBD1 16 TRBV5-5 - TGTGCCAGCAGCCGGTCCGGGACAGGGGCAATCTACGAGCAGTACTTC CASSRSGTGAIYEQYF
TRBJ2-1 TRBD1 17 TRBV9 once TGTGCCAGCAGCGTAGTTAACCCGGGACAGGGGGCCGGTGAGCAGTTCTTC CASSVVNPGQGAGEQFF
TRBJ2-1 TRBD2 13 TRBV3-1/TRBV3-2 - TGTGCCGCGAGTCTAGCGGGGACCAATGAGCAGTTCTTC CAASLAGTNEQFF
TRBJ1-1 TRBD1 16 TRBV11-2 once TGTGCCAGCATCCGGGACAGGGCGGGTTTGATCGCTGAAGCTTTCTTT CASIRDRAGLIAEAFF
TRBJ2-2 - 16 TRBV11-2 once TGTGCCAGCAGCTTAGTTTTCGGAGTCGGTTCCGGGGAGCTGTTTTTT CASSLVFGVGSGELFF
TRBJ2-1 TRBD2 18 TRBV10-2 - TGCGCCAGCAGTGCTAGGGGACTAGCGGGTCTCTCCTACAATGAGCAGTTCTTC CASSARGLAGLSYNEQFF
TRBJ2-3 - 14 TRBV5-1 - TGCGCCAGCAGCCCAGGGCCCTTCACAGATACGCAGTATTTT CASSPGPFTDTQYF
TRBJ2-1 - 14 TRBV6-6 - TGTGCCAGCACCGGGACTGCCGTTGGACATGAGCAGTTCTTC CASTGTAVGHEQFF
TRBJ1-5 TRBD1 17 TRBV7-2 once TGTGCCAGCAGCTTAGGCCAGGGGGCGCCCAGCAATCAGCCCCAGCATTTT CASSLGQGAPSNQPQHF
TRBJ1-1 - 12 TRBV10-3 - TGTGCCGCAGTCGGGGGGAACACTGAAGCTTTCTTT CAAVGGNTEAFF
TRBJ2-1 TRBD2 17 TRBV7-8 - TGTGCCAGCAGCTTAGCTGGGTCTAGCGGGGGGGCCAATGAGCAGTTCTTC CASSLAGSSGGANEQFF
TRBJ2-1 TRBD2 15 TRBV9 - TGTGCCAGCAGCGAGAGGACTAGCACTGTTTATGAGCAGTTCTTC CASSERTSTVYEQFF
TRBJ1-2 - 14 TRBV7-9 - TGTGCCAGCAGCCTGTTAGGGGGATCCTATGGCTACACCTTC CASSLLGGSYGYTF
TRBJ1-1 TRBD1 16 TRBV14 - TGTGCCAGCAGCCGCTTCCGGGACAGGGGGCACACTGAAGCTTTCTTT CASSRFRDRGHTEAFF
TRBJ1-2 TRBD1 15 TRBV5-1 - TGCGCCAGCAGCTTTCGTGTGGACAGGAACTATGGCTACACCTTC CASSFRVDRNYGYTF
TRBJ2-7 - 17 TRBV3-1/TRBV3-2 few TGTGCCAGCAGCCAAGTCCCGGGGGTAGCGCGGTCCTACGAGCAGTACTTC CASSQVPGVARSYEQYF
TRBJ1-1 - 13 TRBV5-1 - TGCGCCAGCAGCTTGGTAGTGAACACTGAAGCTTTCTTT CASSLVVNTEAFF
TRBJ1-3 - 13 TRBV5-4 - TGTGCCAGCAGCTCCAGCTCTGGAAACACCATATATTTT CASSSSSGNTIYF
TRBJ2-2 TRBD1 13 TRBV2 once TGTGCCAGCAGCGACAGGGGATCCGGGGAGCTGTTTTTT CASSDRGSGELFF
TRBJ1-3 - 16 TRBV18 - TGTGCCAGCTCACCCCTGACAGTAAGCTCTGGAAACACCATATATTTT CASSPLTVSSGNTIYF
TRBJ1-3 - 14 TRBV7-2 once TGTGCCAGCAGCTTAAGGGGGTTTGGAAACACCATATATTTT CASSLRGFGNTIYF
TRBJ1-2 TRBD1 14 TRBV2 - TGTGCCAGCAGTAAGCTGGGACAGGCTTATGGCTACACCTTC CASSKLGQAYGYTF
TRBJ1-1 - 12 TRBV6-5 - TGTGCCAGCAGTTACGGGGGGACTGAAGCTTTCTTT CASSYGGTEAFF
TRBJ2-3 TRBD2 16 TRBV20-1 - TGCAGTGCCAGTGGGGGTAGCGGGAGAAGGGCAGATACGCAGTATTTT CSASGGSGRRADTQYF
TRBJ2-3 - 11 TRBV11-2 - TGTGCCAGCAGCCATCAAGATACGCAGTATTTT CASSHQDTQYF